This TCR beta chain appears in the sequencing data of a study of blood T cell repertoires in COVID-19. Study-wide background: Nucleic acid was either cDNA or gDNA, and it came from T cells, B-cell-depleted T cells, or PBMCs.

This clone was seen a few times. Per the germline V gene, CDR1 is SGHRS and CDR2 is YFSETQ. V shed 4 bases and J 8 bases; nucleotides not matched to a gene: 13. This CDR3 region has 16 residues. Generated by immunoSEQ multiplex PCR, the TCRdb table keeps only in-frame clones and is missing some. The table shows hundreds of thousands of clones, with 70% to 90% occurring only once. Sequenced: PBMCs or T cells enriched from blood (not recorded which). This sequence was found in a man aged 25-45 years who had recovered from COVID-19. This chain links TRBV5-1 with TRBJ1-2; 11 bases agree with TRBD1. CDR3 nucleotide sequence: TGCGCCAGCAGCCTAAACCCCGGACAGGGGGCGAGCGGCTACACCTTC. This codes for CASSLNPGQGASGYTF.